The sequence of this T cell receptor (beta chain) was determined in a study of CD8+CD57+ T cells in acquired aplastic anemia. Study context: An average of 3.2 ug of DNA was obtained from sorted CD4+ and CD8+ cells. Read counts for CD4+ cells (from healthy donors) averaged about 10.8 million.

In its sample, this clonotype was seen many times. The antigen remains undetermined. Study conclusions and caveats: Patients and controls shared 25 to 35 CD8+ CDR3 sequences, which appeared highly expressed in patients and within their immunodominant clones. Controls did not differ significantly from patients in CD8+ Simpson's diversity.

Genomic DNA constituted the template upon which TCR beta VDJ and CDR3 profiling was performed. TCRdb processed the reads anew with MiXCR; each CDR3 protein has one entry. This table holds about 420,000 distinct CDR3 sequences, about two thirds found once. Germline V gene data show CDR1 as SGHTA and CDR2 as FQGNSA. The CDR3 is 16 amino acids. V was trimmed by 1 base and J by 4 bases, leaving 13 bases between them. The chain combines TRBV7-2 with TRBJ2-2; possible D gene TRBD1, 5 bases. The receptor's source is a human donor in good health, serving as a control. The specimen sequenced was sorted CD4+, CD8+, or CD8+CD57+ T cells (not recorded which) from PBMCs. CDR3 sequence reads: CASSLDGRAATGELFF. DNA for the CDR3: TGTGCCAGCAGCTTAGATGGCAGGGCGGCCACCGGGGAGCTGTTTTTT.